Following are 25 T cell receptor beta chains from one sample sequenced in a study of regulatory T cells in long-lasting Graves disease. Time point indicated: newly diagnosed GD, antithyroid drugs for less than 3 months. RNA isolated from PBMCs was used to make the TCR library. According to the study, TCR beta libraries were built with iRepertoire HTBI primers and CDR3-region Arm-PCR. TCRdb recomputed calls from the multiplex PCR reads with MiXCR, one row per CDR3 protein. The sample holds about 470,000 distinct CDR3 sequences, 15% seen once. The same specimen was also included in a second study, on T cells in Graves' hyperthyroidism and ophthalmopathy.

Sequenced here: peripheral blood mononuclear cells (PBMCs), sampled at new diagnosis, from a patient treated with antithyroid drugs. The receptors were sampled from a woman in her twenties or thirties with Graves disease.

This clonotype was counted ten times or more. The chain has TRBV13 and TRBJ2-1; 9 bases line up with TRBD1. Germline-derived CDR1 and CDR2 are PRHDT and FYEKMQ (reference sequence). The J segment lost 4 bases and the V segment lost 3 bases, leaving 4 bases of the junction unmatched. The CDR3 consists of 15 residues. CDR3 amino acids: CASSLDRGGYNEQFF. The CDR3 coding sequence is TGTGCCAGCAGCTTGGACAGGGGAGGGTACAATGAGCAGTTCTTC.

The chain uses TRBV27 and TRBJ2-3, with D possibly matching TRBD2 (6 bases). Trimming pared 5 bases from V and 0 bases from J, leaving 9 bases between. CDR3 size: 14 residues. CDR1 and CDR2 (germline): MNHEY, SMNVEV (reference sequence). CDR3 region: CASSRGKSTDTQYF. The DNA of the CDR3 is TGTGCCAGCAGTCGCGGGAAAAGCACAGATACGCAGTATTTT.

This clonotype was detected ten times or more. The chain carries TRBV7-9 and TRBJ2-3, with TRBD2 matching 8 bases. Trimming took 4 bases from V and 2 from J; bases not matched to a gene: 8. Germline-derived CDR1 and CDR2 are SEHNR and FQNEAQ (reference sequence). This CDR3 has 16 residues. CDR3 protein: CASSSLAGRDTDTQYF. For the CDR3, the DNA is TGTGCCAGCAGCTCCTTAGCGGGGAGGGACACAGATACGCAGTATTTT.

This clonotype turned up a few times. The chain is built from TRBV4-1 and TRBJ2-2; 8 positions match TRBD2. The CDR3 consists of 18 residues. The V gene's germline CDR1 is MGHRA and CDR2 YSYEKL. V shed 1 base, J shed 5 bases, and the junction held 12 bases outside the gene matches. The CDR3 bases are TGCGCCAGCAGCCAAGGATCCGGGGGGGGAGCCGGTACCGGGGAGCTGTTTTTT. As protein: CASSQGSGGGAGTGELFF.

For this clonotype: This CDR3 fails to terminate in the conserved phenylalanine or tryptophan, so it likely reflects a read error. The chain has TRBV6-5 and TRBJ2-5, with a weak D call TRBD2 (7 bases). The CDR3 runs to 16 residues. V lost 1 base and J 2 bases, leaving 14 bases between the germline ends. CDR1 and CDR2 (germline): MNHEY, SVGAGI. The CDR3 coding sequence is TGTGCCAGCAGTTACTATCGGGGGGCGGGGCAAGAGACCCAGTACTCC. Translating it yields CASSYYRGAGQETQYS.

This clonotype occurred many times. V usage is TRBV18 and J usage is TRBJ2-3; D may correspond to TRBD1 or TRBD2 (6 bases each). The V gene lost 2 bases and the J gene lost 5 bases, with 14 bases spanning the gap. CDR1 is KGHSH and CDR2 is LQKENI in the germline V gene. The CDR3 contains 15 residues. CDR3: CASSPGTGGKDTQYF. The CDR3 coding sequence is TGTGCCAGCTCACCAGGTACCGGGGGCAAAGATACGCAGTATTTT.

V usage is TRBV5-1 and J usage is TRBJ2-5; 7 bases fit TRBD2. CDR1 SGHRS and CDR2 YFSETQ come from the germline V gene. The CDR3 extends over 17 amino acids. V lost 5 bases and J lost 2; bases outside the gene matches: 15. CDR3 sequence: CASRSKPSGLKQETQYF. The DNA for the CDR3 is TGCGCCAGCAGGTCCAAACCTAGCGGACTGAAACAAGAGACCCAGTACTTC.

V gene TRBV24-1 combines with J gene TRBJ1-2; 11 nucleotides line up with TRBD1. CDR1 KGHDR and CDR2 SFDVKD come from the germline V gene. CDR3 size: 16 residues. V was clipped by 1 base and J by 7 bases; unmatched bases: 7. CDR3 amino acids: CATSDFPGQGAGGYTF. DNA for the CDR3: TGTGCCACCAGTGATTTCCCCGGACAGGGGGCCGGTGGCTACACCTTC.

In this sample, this clonotype turned up many times. The rearrangement joins TRBV13 to TRBJ2-2; 8 bases match TRBD1. J was trimmed by 8 bases and V by 0 bases; bases with no gene match: 2. CDR3 length: 14 residues. Germline V gives CDR1 PRHDT, CDR2 FYEKMQ (reference sequence). The CDR3 reads CASSLGRDRGELFF. CDR3 coding DNA: TGTGCCAGCAGCTTAGGCCGGGACAGGGGGGAGCTGTTTTTT.

The rearrangement joins TRBV11-2 to TRBJ2-1; D is unclear. V was clipped by 5 bases and J by 3 bases, with 17 bases between them. Germline V gene data show CDR1 as SGHAT and CDR2 as FQNNGV. The CDR3 runs 16 residues. As DNA, the CDR3 is TGTGCCAGCAGCGCCCTGGGCTTTGACGACTACAATGAGCAGTTCTTC. Translated, it gives CASSALGFDDYNEQFF.

The V and J genes are TRBV14 and TRBJ2-5; TRBD2 is a possible D gene (5 bases). V dropped 0 bases and J dropped 3 bases, with 20 bases sitting between them. CDR1 and CDR2 (germline): SGHDN, FVKESK. CDR3 size: 18 residues. The CDR3 nucleotides are TGTGCCAGCAGCCAAGATTCCGCTTTGGTAGCGCTGAAAGAGACCCAGTACTTC. Its protein is CASSQDSALVALKETQYF.

This clonotype was observed many times. The CDR3 coding sequence is TGTGCCTGGAGTGCAGGGAATGAGCAGTTCTTC. Translating gives CAWSAGNEQFF. V and J are TRBV30 and TRBJ2-1, with D perhaps TRBD1 (5 bases). Germline V CDR1 and CDR2: GTSNPN, SVGIG (reference sequence). V was shortened by 1 base and J by 7 bases, with 5 bases between the two germline ends. This CDR3 contains 11 residues.

This clonotype occurred a few times. V gene TRBV6-5 combines with J gene TRBJ1-5; unclear D gene. The CDR3 is 14 amino acids. CDR1 MNHEY and CDR2 SVGAGI come from the germline V gene. Trimming pared 2 bases from V and 0 bases from J, leaving 5 bases between. The CDR3 DNA sequence: TGTGCCAGCAGTTACGGGGATAGCAATCAGCCCCAGCATTTT. Translated: CASSYGDSNQPQHF.

Many counts were recorded for this clonotype. DNA of the CDR3: TGCGCCAGCAGCTTCAGGGGCGGAACTGAAGCTTTCTTT. Encoded protein: CASSFRGGTEAFF. The chain couples TRBV5-1 to TRBJ1-1; tentative D call: TRBD1 (6 bases). Trimming took off 2 bases at V and 5 bases at J, with 10 bases between the two ends. In germline, CDR1 is SGHRS, CDR2 YFSETQ. The CDR3 consists of 13 residues.

This clonotype was seen at least ten times. The J gene is TRBJ1-5, the V gene TRBV12-3 or TRBV12-4, with 8 nucleotides matching TRBD1. This CDR3 region has 16 residues. With V trimmed by 0 bases and J by 6 bases, 7 bases remained unmatched. The CDR3 nucleotides are TGTGCCAGCAGTTTAGCCCGGGACAGGAGAAGTCAGCCCCAGCATTTT. Protein product: CASSLARDRRSQPQHF.

This clonotype was picked up many times. The chain recombines TRBV7-9 with TRBJ1-2; D gene unclear. Deletions cut 5 bases from V and 7 bases from J, with 8 bases between. This CDR3 has 11 amino acids. Germline V gene lookup returns CDR1 SEHNR and CDR2 FQNEAQ (reference sequence). CDR3 bases: TGTGCCAGCAGCCCGGCGCTTGGCTACACCTTC. Translating gives CASSPALGYTF. The whole variable domain, filled in from reference TRBV7-9 and TRBJ1-2, reads DTGVSQNPRHKITKRGQNVTFRCDPISEHNRLYWYRQTLGQGPEFLTYFQNEAQLEKSRLLSDRFSAERPKGSFSTLEIQRTEQGDSAMYLCASSPALGYTFGSGTRLTVV.

The CDR3 nucleotides read TGTGCCACAGAACAGGGGGATAGAAGGTCACCCCTCCACTTT. It is translated as CATEQGDRRSPLHF. The chain has TRBV6-1 and TRBJ1-6; 8 bases agree with TRBD1. The trim removed 10 bases at V and 10 bases at J, leaving 12 bases unmatched. The CDR3 covers 14 residues. The germline V gene encodes CDR1 MNHNS and CDR2 SASEGT.

The rearrangement links TRBV18 to TRBJ1-2; D perhaps matches TRBD1 (6 bases). This CDR3 comprises 14 residues. Germline CDR1 is KGHSH and CDR2 is LQKENI. V was pared by 4 bases and J by 5 bases, with 14 bases between. DNA of the CDR3: TGTGCCAGCTCACGGGCGGACAGCGGGTATGGCTACACCTTC. Protein sequence: CASSRADSGYGYTF.

The sample holds a few counts of this clonotype. This chain links TRBV9 with TRBJ1-1; perhaps TRBD1 as D (6 bases). Per germline, CDR1 SGDLS and CDR2 YYNGEE. The V and J ends lost 2 bases and 6 bases respectively, with 8 bases between them. The CDR3 totals 12 residues. The DNA of the CDR3 is TGTGCCAGCAGCGTTACAGGGTCTGAAGCTTTCTTT. It specifies CASSVTGSEAFF. Full variable domain (remainder filled in from reference TRBV9 and TRBJ1-1): DSGVTQTPKHLITATGQRVTLRCSPRSGDLSVYWYQQSLDQGLQFLIQYYNGEERAKGNILERFSAQQFPDLHSELNLSSLELGDSALYFCASSVTGSEAFFGQGTRLTVV.

This clonotype was seen at least ten times. The V gene is TRBV29-1, the J gene TRBJ2-1, with unresolved D. CDR1 and CDR2 from the germline V gene are SQVTM and ANQGSEA. V lost 4 bases and J lost 0, with 10 bases in between. The CDR3 is 14 amino acids. The CDR3 coding sequence is TGCAGCGTTGTCGACGGTAGCTCCTACAATGAGCAGTTCTTC. Its translation is CSVVDGSSYNEQFF.

V gene TRBV10-1 combines with J gene TRBJ1-4; D not certain. The CDR3 runs 15 residues. The V end was cut by 4 bases, the J end by 8 bases, with 17 bases between. From germline, CDR1 is WNHNN and CDR2 SYGVQD (reference sequence). The CDR3 sequence is CASSAEGQILEKLFF. The CDR3 DNA sequence: TGCGCCAGCAGTGCCGAGGGTCAAATTCTAGAAAAACTGTTTTTT.

This clonotype was detected many times. CDR3 loop: CSLQGLPMNTEAFF. CDR3 nucleotides: TGCAGTTTACAGGGGTTACCAATGAACACTGAAGCTTTCTTT. This sequence joins TRBV20-1 and TRBJ1-1; 7 nucleotides align to TRBD1. Germline CDR1 and CDR2: DFQATT and SNEGSKA (reference sequence). V lost 8 bases to trimming and J lost 0 bases; unmatched junction nucleotides: 9. This CDR3 spans 14 amino acids.

The gene calls are TRBV29-1 and TRBJ1-2, with no clear D. V shed 0 bases and J shed 4 bases, with 9 bases lying between them. The CDR3 is 13 residues long. Germline CDR1 is SQVTM and CDR2 is ANQGSEA. In DNA form, the CDR3 reads TGCAGCGTTGAAGAATTCCTCAGCTATGGCTACACCTTC. It translates to CSVEEFLSYGYTF.

Points on this clonotype: This clone may be a read error of a much larger clone one base away. This chain uses TRBV2 with TRBJ2-3; D might be TRBD1 or TRBD2, each matching 6 bases. Germline-derived CDR1 and CDR2 are SNHLY and FYNNEI. Trimming removed 2 bases from V and 6 bases from J, with 12 bases in between. The CDR3 runs to 14 residues. This chain's CDR3 is CASSENGGPDTQYF. The CDR3 DNA is TGTGCCAGCAGTGAAAATGGGGGGCCGGATACGCAGTATTTT.

The chain recombines TRBV6-5 with TRBJ2-7; D unresolved. The CDR3 is 13 residues long. Trimming shortened V by 0 bases and J by 8 bases, and 11 bases separated the two germline ends. Per the germline V gene, CDR1 is MNHEY and CDR2 is SVGAGI. CDR3 DNA sequence: TGTGCCAGCAGTTACTCAGATATTGGGCAGCAGTACTTC. Protein sequence: CASSYSDIGQQYF.